The entry below describes one TCR beta chain. This sample stems from a study of blood T cell repertoires in COVID-19. Study context: PBMCs, B-cell-depleted T cells, or T cells provided the cDNA or gDNA that made up the material.

Germline values: CDR1 SGHNT, CDR2 YYREEE (reference sequence). CDR3 size: 14 residues. V dropped 5 bases and J dropped 4; count of bases not matched to a gene: 6. Some clones are missing from TCRdb's copy, which holds only in-frame ones; the method was immunoSEQ multiplex PCR. This sample has 200,000 or so clones; roughly nine tenths occur once, and the top ten carry roughly 2%. Sequenced: peripheral blood. This TCR came from a woman aged 45-59 years with acute or convalescent COVID-19. This chain connects TRBV5-4 to TRBJ1-2; 9 bases line up with TRBD1. The CDR3 nucleotides are TGTGCCAGCAGACCGGACAGGGGCGCCTATGGCTACACCTTC. Protein sequence: CASRPDRGAYGYTF.